This T cell receptor beta chain was documented in a study of T cell responses to AZD1222 COVID-19 vaccine. As for the study in general: Some second doses came at about 4 weeks and others at about 12 weeks; these were pooled.

Whole-study results and caveats: Donor demographics were predominantly white British with a female majority; clonal diversity may be underestimated. Regions 160-218 and 743-854 dominated among vaccine-associated CD4 TCRs spanning spike. When two AZD1222 doses had been given, Spike-specific TCR breadth and depth rose.

Clones were sequenced by immunoSEQ multiplex PCR, and TCRdb holds only the in-frame ones, with some missing. In the table there are just under 100,000 clones, roughly 88% of which are singletons. This clone was counted between two and nine times. The antigen is not known. The CDR3 spans 14 residues. Looked up from germline, CDR1 is MNHEY and CDR2 is SVGAGI. Trimming shortened V by 4 bases and J by 8 bases, and 12 bases separated the two germline ends. The genes are TRBV6-5 and TRBJ1-6; D unclear. This clonotype originated in an adult in good health. Material: peripheral blood, obtained on day 0 of AZD1222 vaccination. The CDR3 loop is CASSSSRFDSPLHF. The CDR3 region has the DNA TGTGCCAGCAGTTCGTCCCGCTTCGATTCACCCCTCCACTTT.